This TCR beta chain derives from a study of blood T cells in healthy people across ages (dated by TCRdb to the mid-2010s). About the investigation overall: In model experiments, template switching captured roughly one uniquely barcoded TCR beta cDNA molecule for every two T cells. Using deep sequencing normalized with unique cDNA molecular identifiers, the study measured how TCR beta repertoire diversity changes with age. The donors were divided into four age groups: young (average around 16 years), middle-aged (approximately 42), aged (approximately 62) and long-lived (82). To avoid experimental bias, donors of different ages were spread randomly across the sequencing lanes. Using the same blood draw, the study looked at two additional independent replicas of 1 million unique cDNA reads for two donors, one aged 18 to 30 and the other aged 80 or older. The research as a whole found: Compared with the aged group, the long-lived group had more naive CD4+ T cells, fewer expanded clones and increased TCR diversity, suggesting age selection. Estimates of total diversity based on one million sequenced T cells were considered lower bounds and underestimates. The CMV infection status of donors was not known, potentially confounding age-related changes in expanded clonotypes. A strong correlation was found between observed TCR beta diversity and the percentage of naive T cells measured by flow cytometry. Observed TCR beta diversity per million T cells fell roughly linearly with age, and a significant reduction was already apparent by age approximately 41. Conclusive comparison of naive and antigen-experienced compartments was prevented by the profiling of bulk unsorted PBMCs.

Receptors were amplified or captured by 5' RACE. The listed sequencing device is Illumina HiSeq 2500. The second PCR ran for roughly 6 to 11 cycles and used a J-beta primer mix along with a sample-barcoded 5' primer. Each TCR beta cDNA molecule received a unique molecular identifier from a template-switch 5' adaptor carrying 12 random nucleotides. Each sample yielded at least 2.5 million CDR3-containing paired-end reads. First-strand cDNA was synthesized from all RNA with the Mint cDNA synthesis kit, primed by a TRBC-specific oligonucleotide. Following uracil-DNA glycosylase treatment, a first 18-cycle PCR with universal primers M1SS and BC2_uni_R was performed on all cDNA. The study's own analysis went as follows. For normalization, 1 million high-quality reads, each with a distinct molecular identifier, were randomly selected from each sample. Reads with shared molecular identifiers were discarded instead of being binned into consensus sequences. MiTCR, set to a Q25 quality threshold and the strictest error-elimination algorithm, was used for CDR3 identification, clonotype clustering and error correction. A nonparametric unseen species model with Euler transformation was used to estimate a lower bound on total TCR beta diversity. TCRdb trimmed public reads at Q25 via fastp, called clones via MiXCR and kept in-frame beta chains. Identical CDR3 proteins give one entry, which carries the most common genes and DNA. TCRdb's processing, not the study's, gives the V and J calls here. The sample data list 1.5 million or so distinct CDR3 sequences, and around 40% of these were observed just once. 4% of the sample lies in the top ten.

Donors were approximately 42 systemically healthy Caucasian individuals from Russia aged roughly 6 to 100 years. Each donor gave 8 to 10 milliliters of peripheral blood, collected into EDTA-treated Vacutainer tubes. PBMCs were isolated by Ficoll-Paque density-gradient centrifugation, with at least 7 million obtained per sample. Trizol reagent was used to extract total RNA from PBMCs, with at least 5 micrograms per sample. For every donor, flow cytometry on a PBMC aliquot measured the percentage of naive CD45RAhigh/CD27high T cells. Details on this clonotype: Its target antigen remains unknown. No base quality information exists; no much larger clone differs at one position.

The sequencing sample was made of blood. The clonotype originates from a woman aged 18-29 years in good health.

This receptor carries the CDR3 CASSYSRGGIGEQYF. The nucleotide sequence is given as TGTGCCAGCAGTTACTCGAGAGGTGGGATAGGCGAGCAGTACTTC. The V and J genes are TRBV6-6 and TRBJ2-4; there is no confident call for the D gene. The end of the DNA aligns better with TRBJ2-7, so the J call may be wrong. In the germline V gene (reference sequence), CDR1 corresponds to MNHNY and CDR2 to SVGAGI. The CDR3 holds 15 amino acids from the cysteine to the phenylalanine. The read is trimmed to its CDR3 DNA, 45 bases read in frame from base 1.